One and the same sample provided the 8 T cell receptor beta chains below, sequenced in a study of shared clonotypes between healthy human individuals. Produced via immunoSEQ multiplex PCR; TCRdb's table is partial and in-frame only. This sample has about 460,000 clones, with about 74% found just once. Sequenced input: PBMCs. The receptors come from a woman in her thirties or forties in good health. Some clones in this sample may be carry-over from other donors' samples.

Written as DNA, the CDR3 is TGCGCCAGCAGCTTGGCGGCGGGAGGTAGGCCCAACTCCTACGAGCAGTACTTC. Residues: CASSLAAGGRPNSYEQYF. The genes are TRBV5-1 and TRBJ2-7; 8 nucleotides match TRBD2. V dropped 0 bases and J dropped 0; count of bases not matched to a gene: 11. CDR1 SGHRS and CDR2 YFSETQ come from the germline V gene. CDR3 length: 18 residues.

This chain connects TRBV4-2 to TRBJ2-1; no clear D. Looked up from germline, CDR1 is LGHNA and CDR2 is YNFKEQ. V was cut by 4 bases and J by 0 bases, with 10 bases left in between. The CDR3 length is 15 residues. CDR3 residues: CASSPSQFSYNEQFF. The CDR3 nucleotides read TGTGCCAGCAGCCCTTCCCAGTTCTCCTACAATGAGCAGTTCTTC.

J is TRBJ2-1 and V is TRBV11-1; 9 nucleotides line up with TRBD1. The junction had 11 bases not matched to a gene; V was cut back by 5 bases and J by 3 bases. Germline V gene lookup returns CDR1 SGHAT and CDR2 FQDESV (reference sequence). This CDR3 contains 17 residues. This CDR3 is CASSAQGTGSYYNEQFF. The CDR3 coding sequence is TGTGCCAGCAGCGCTCAAGGGACAGGGAGTTACTACAATGAGCAGTTCTTC.

The rearrangement joins TRBV6-6 to TRBJ1-5, with D possibly TRBD1 on 6 matching bases. CDR3 length: 16 amino acids. Germline V gives CDR1 MNHNY, CDR2 SVGAGI (reference sequence). The V end lost 0 bases, the J end lost 7 bases, and 16 bases lay between the germline ends. Here the CDR3 DNA reads TGTGCCAGCAGTTACTCAGGGGGGAGGGGAGACCAGCCCCAGCATTTT. It translates to CASSYSGGRGDQPQHF.

About this clone: A much larger clone lies one base from this, so it may be a read error. As DNA, the CDR3 is TGTGCCAGCAGTTTAGACGCCTACAATGAGCAGTTCTTC. It specifies CASSLDAYNEQFF. J is TRBJ2-1 and V is TRBV28; D unresolved. CDR3 length: 13 amino acids. The V gene's germline CDR1 is MDHEN and CDR2 SYDVKM. V was trimmed by 2 bases and J by 2 bases, leaving 4 bases between them.

The DNA for the CDR3 is TGTGCCAGCACCCCGGACAGGGTAATTCTCTATGGCTACACCTTC. Its translation: CASTPDRVILYGYTF. The V and J genes are TRBV6-1 and TRBJ1-2; 8 bases align to TRBD1. Germline V gene data show CDR1 as MNHNS and CDR2 as SASEGT. CDR3 length equals 15 residues. The junction had 11 bases not matched to a gene; V was cut back by 7 bases and J by 4 bases.

The chain links TRBV28 to TRBJ2-5; the match to TRBD1 covers 10 bases. The J call may be in error: the DNA end matches TRBJ2-7 better. The CDR3 extends over 13 amino acids. Germline assignment: CDR1 MDHEN and CDR2 SYDVKM. The CDR3 reads CASRLGQGDEQYF. DNA of the CDR3: TGTGCCAGCAGGCTAGGACAGGGGGACGAGCAGTACTTC.

At least ten counts were recorded for this clone. The CDR3 reads CASSLIPAGNLGELFF. In DNA, the CDR3 is TGTGCCAGCAGCTTAATCCCAGCGGGAAATCTCGGGGAGCTGTTTTTT. The chain is built from TRBV7-3 and TRBJ2-2; TRBD2 agrees at 7 bases. The trim removed 1 base at V and 7 bases at J, leaving 9 bases unmatched. The germline gives CDR1 SGHTA, CDR2 FQGTGA. CDR3 length: 16 residues.